Following are 24 T cell receptor beta chains from one sample sequenced in a study of blood T cells in healthy people across ages. A second PCR, run for roughly 7 to 12 cycles, used a sample-barcoded 5' primer plus a J-beta primer mix. TCRdb recomputed calls from the 5' RACE reads with MiXCR, one row per CDR3 protein. The sample lists over 1,500,000 distinct CDR3 sequences, around 42% occurring once. Sequencing input: blood. Receptor source: a human donor in good health.

This chain links TRBV20-1 with TRBJ1-6; a weak D match, TRBD1 (6 bases). V was trimmed by 3 bases and J by 8 bases, leaving 20 bases between them. CDR1 is DFQATT and CDR2 is SNEGSKA in the germline V gene (reference sequence). The CDR3 runs 16 residues. The CDR3: CSARPALGGGYSPLHF. Written as DNA, the CDR3 is TGCAGTGCTAGGCCTGCGCTAGGGGGGGGATATTCACCCCTCCACTTT.

V and J are TRBV5-5 and TRBJ2-2; D call uncertain. V shed 0 bases and J shed 5 bases, with 8 bases lying between them. CDR1 SGHKS and CDR2 YYEKEE come from the germline V gene (reference sequence). The CDR3 length is 14 residues. The CDR3, as DNA: TGTGCCAGCAGCTTGGCACCAGGAACCGGGGAGCTGTTTTTT. Protein: CASSLAPGTGELFF.

V gene TRBV6-2 or TRBV6-3 combines with J gene TRBJ1-5; a weak D match, TRBD1 (6 bases). The CDR3 is 16 amino acids. The V end was cut by 5 bases, the J end by 1 base, with 15 bases between. Germline CDR1 reads MNHEY; CDR2 reads SVGEGT. The DNA of the CDR3 is TGTGCCAGCAGTCGGCGGCCAGGGGTAAGCAATCAGCCCCAGCATTTT. Its protein product is CASSRRPGVSNQPQHF.

This clonotype was found many times. The rearrangement links TRBV29-1 to TRBJ2-7, with TRBD2 matching over 8 bases. The CDR3 loop spans 15 amino acids. Trimming removed 4 bases from V and 0 bases from J; junction bases left unmatched: 8. Per germline, CDR1 SQVTM and CDR2 ANQGSEA. The chain's CDR3 is CSVAGRADSSYEQYF. The CDR3 bases are TGCAGCGTTGCCGGGAGGGCAGATTCCTCCTACGAGCAGTACTTC.

This clonotype appeared a few times. The V and J genes are TRBV7-7 and TRBJ1-6; no firm D call. V was shortened by 1 base and J by 8 bases, with 9 bases between the two germline ends. Germline CDR1 reads SSHAT; CDR2 reads FNYEAQ (reference sequence). The CDR3 is 14 amino acids. As DNA, the CDR3 is TGTGCCAGCAGCTTAGGGCAGCCGGATTCACCCCTCCACTTT. Residues: CASSLGQPDSPLHF.

V gene TRBV4-1 combines with J gene TRBJ2-7; tentatively, D is TRBD1 or TRBD2 (5 bases each). This CDR3 has 16 residues. The germline V and J ends were trimmed by 0 bases and 0 bases, with 12 bases remaining between them. Per the germline V gene, CDR1 is MGHRA and CDR2 is YSYEKL. CDR3 coding DNA: TGCGCCAGCAGCCAAGAATTCGGGGCAGACTCCTACGAGCAGTACTTC. This sequence encodes CASSQEFGADSYEQYF.

This rearrangement joins TRBV20-1 to TRBJ2-3; TRBD1 agrees at 10 bases. Germline CDR1 reads DFQATT; CDR2 reads SNEGSKA (reference sequence). There are 15 residues in the CDR3. V lost 0 bases and J lost 4; bases outside the gene matches: 4. The CDR3 sequence is CSAREWDRGADTQYF. In DNA, the CDR3 is TGCAGTGCTAGAGAATGGGACAGGGGAGCAGATACGCAGTATTTT.

The chain employs TRBV7-2 and TRBJ1-2; D not certain. Deletions cut 8 bases from V and 6 bases from J, with 16 bases between. This CDR3 region has 13 residues. The germline V gene has CDR1 SGHTA and CDR2 FQGNSA. This chain's CDR3 is CASSLGVNHGYTF. Here the CDR3 DNA reads TGTGCCAGCTCCTTGGGAGTCAACCATGGCTACACCTTC.

The CDR3 coding sequence is TGCAGTGCTAGATTGGGGGGGGGACCCTCCTACGGCGGCGAAAAACTGTTTTTT. Residues: CSARLGGGPSYGGEKLFF. The chain uses TRBV20-1 and TRBJ1-4; possibly TRBD1 for D (5 bases). In germline, CDR1 is DFQATT, CDR2 SNEGSKA (reference sequence). Trimming left V 2 bases short and J 8 bases short, with 27 bases between. The CDR3 consists of 18 residues.

This clonotype has more than one count but fewer than ten. The J gene is TRBJ2-7, the V gene TRBV5-1; 8 bases align to TRBD1. Germline CDR1 SGHRS, CDR2 YFSETQ. The V and J ends lost 3 bases and 7 bases, in that order; junction bases with no gene match: 9. This CDR3 spans 14 amino acids. The CDR3 DNA sequence: TGCGCCAGCAGCTGGGGGACAGGTGGACGGGAGCAGTACTTC. It specifies CASSWGTGGREQYF.

This chain connects TRBV7-2 to TRBJ1-5; no clear D. The length of the CDR3 is 15 residues. From germline, CDR1 is SGHTA and CDR2 FQGNSA. The V and J ends lost 1 base and 4 bases respectively, with 11 bases between them. CDR3 nucleotides: TGTGCCAGCAGCTTAGTGGACGGCCCGAATCAGCCCCAGCATTTT. The encoded protein is CASSLVDGPNQPQHF. Supplemented by reference TRBV7-2 and TRBJ1-5, the full variable domain reads GAGVSQSPSNKVTEKGKDVELRCDPISGHTALYWYRQSLGQGLEFLIYFQGNSAPDKSGLPSDRFSAERTGGSVSTLTIQRTQQEDSAVYLCASSLVDGPNQPQHFGDGTRLSIL.

This clonotype is a singleton in its sample. As DNA, the CDR3 is TGTGCCAGCACCCAGCGGTTCGCGGGGCCCGGGACACTCCAAGATACGCAGTATTTT. Translation gives CASTQRFAGPGTLQDTQYF. This chain uses TRBV6-1 with TRBJ2-3, with D possibly called TRBD1 or TRBD2 (6 bases each). The ends were cut back, 7 bases at V and 5 bases at J, with 31 bases in the middle. The length of the CDR3 is 19 residues. In germline, CDR1 is MNHNS, CDR2 SASEGT.

The chain combines TRBV7-3 with TRBJ2-1, with TRBD1 identical over 8 bases. Germline V lookup: CDR1 SGHTA, CDR2 FQGTGA. The V gene end was trimmed by 0 bases and the J gene end by 6 bases; junction bases not matched to a gene: 4. The length of the CDR3 is 15 residues. As DNA, the CDR3 is TGTGCCAGCAGCTTAACCAGGGGGCTGAGCAATGAGCAGTTCTTC. Translated: CASSLTRGLSNEQFF.

This chain joins TRBV27 and TRBJ2-4; perhaps D is TRBD1 or TRBD2 (5 bases each). The end of the DNA is better explained by TRBJ2-7, so the J call may be wrong. The CDR3 has 13 residues. Germline CDR1 and CDR2: MNHEY and SMNVEV (reference sequence). This CDR3 reads CASSDSWGREQYF. CDR3 nucleotides: TGTGCCAGCAGTGATTCGTGGGGACGCGAGCAGTACTTC.

V usage is TRBV7-2 and J usage is TRBJ2-1, with 7 bases fitting TRBD1. Per the germline V gene, CDR1 is SGHTA and CDR2 is FQGNSA. This CDR3 contains 12 residues. Germline trimming cut 5 bases from V and 13 bases from J; bases unmatched to any gene: 8. The CDR3 here is CASSHTGEIQFF. In DNA form, the CDR3 reads TGTGCCAGCAGCCACACAGGGGAGATTCAGTTCTTC.

Points on this clonotype: A read error may be the cause here, since a much bigger clone is one base away. V usage is TRBV29-1 and J usage is TRBJ2-1, with 11 bases that match TRBD2. The CDR3 sequence is 13 residues long. V shed 7 bases, J shed 9 bases, and the junction held 8 bases outside the gene matches. Germline CDR1 and CDR2: SQVTM and ANQGSEA. CDR3 nucleotides: TGCAGCGCTACTAGCGGGAGATCAGGTGAGCAGTTCTTC. Amino acids: CSATSGRSGEQFF.

The chain links TRBV19 to TRBJ1-2; 8 nucleotides line up with TRBD1. CDR1 is LNHDA, CDR2 SQIVND, per germline (reference sequence). The V segment lost 6 bases and the J segment 6 bases; nucleotides outside the gene matches: 6. CDR3 length: 13 residues. CDR3 coding DNA: TGTGCCAGTAGCGGACAGGGTGTTGATGGCTACACCTTC. This gives the protein CASSGQGVDGYTF.

As concerns this clonotype: Mismatch with germline at one junction end may stem from a read error. J is TRBJ2-6 and V is TRBV5-1; perhaps TRBD1 as D (5 bases). The CDR3 runs 15 residues. The V gene's germline CDR1 is SGHRS and CDR2 YFSETQ. CDR3 bases: TGCGCCAGCGGGGCAGTTATCTCTGGGGCCAACGCCCTGACTTTC. It is translated as CASGAVISGANALTF.

In this sample, this clonotype turned up many times. In DNA form, the CDR3 reads TGCGCCAGCAGCCTATCTTATACCGATACGCAGTATTTT. Protein: CASSLSYTDTQYF. This chain links TRBV4-1 with TRBJ2-3; D remains unclear. The CDR3 has 13 amino acids. Germline CDR1 and CDR2: MGHRA and YSYEKL. The V and J ends lost 4 bases and 6 bases respectively, with 11 bases between them.

This clonotype was seen more than once but under ten times. The CDR3 loop reads CSATERGLSTDTQYF. CDR3 in DNA: TGCAGTGCTACAGAGCGGGGGCTAAGCACAGATACGCAGTATTTT. V usage is TRBV20-1 and J usage is TRBJ2-3; TRBD2 agrees at 8 bases. V lost 4 bases to trimming and J lost 0 bases; unmatched junction nucleotides: 6. Germline-derived CDR1 and CDR2 are DFQATT and SNEGSKA (reference sequence). The CDR3 extends over 15 amino acids.

The V and J genes are TRBV7-8 and TRBJ2-7; TRBD2 matches at 9 bases. The CDR3 is 15 amino acids. CDR1 SGHVS and CDR2 FQNEAQ come from the germline V gene. V lost 6 bases and J lost 1; bases outside the gene matches: 7. The CDR3 loop is CASRPRTSVSYEQYF. The DNA of the CDR3 is TGTGCCAGCAGACCCCGGACTAGCGTATCCTACGAGCAGTACTTC.

V and J are TRBV6-5 and TRBJ1-5; D might be TRBD1 (6 bases). V was cut by 2 bases and J by 4 bases, with 9 bases left in between. The CDR3 has 14 residues. The germline CDR1 and CDR2 sequences are MNHEY and SVGAGI. CDR3 amino acids: CASSYRDTNQPQHF. In DNA, the CDR3 is TGTGCCAGCAGTTACCGGGACACAAATCAGCCCCAGCATTTT.

This clonotype was seen a handful of times. This chain joins TRBV20-1 and TRBJ1-1; D is perhaps TRBD1 (5 bases). The CDR3 is made up of 12 amino acids. Between the trimmed V and J ends, which lost 3 bases and 10 bases, there was a span of 15 bases. Germline loops: CDR1 DFQATT, CDR2 SNEGSKA (reference sequence). This CDR3 reads CSASLYSGGAFF. The CDR3 DNA follows: TGCAGTGCTAGTTTATATTCCGGGGGAGCTTTCTTT.

V usage is TRBV20-1 and J usage is TRBJ1-2, with D possibly being TRBD1 (5 bases). CDR3 length equals 13 residues. V was cut by 6 bases and J by 4 bases, with 15 bases left in between. Germline lookup yields CDR1 DFQATT and CDR2 SNEGSKA (reference sequence). The CDR3 protein is CSARSWGVYGYTF. The CDR3, as DNA: TGCAGTGCCCGCTCCTGGGGGGTCTATGGCTACACCTTC.